This T cell receptor (beta chain) appears in the sequencing data of a study of T cell repertoires in cytomegalovirus infection. General study findings and limits: Clonotype analysis showed dominance of the ex vivo response by HLA-C-restricted CMV-specific TCR beta clonotypes. Cumulated frequencies of public TCR beta families served to identify carriers of CMV plus the relevant HLA.

A note on this clonotype: What it binds is not known.

MiXCR, run by TCRdb on the reads, gives a single entry per CDR3 protein. The table shows hundreds of thousands of distinct CDR3 sequences, with about 33% occurring only once. The sequence was obtained from a human donor in good health (CMV status not recorded). Some clones in this sample may be carry-over from other donors' samples. Sequencing was performed on cultured PBMCs, taken from culture after CMV antigen stimulation.

The CDR3 sequence: CAISETGLAAHSTDTQYF. In DNA form, the CDR3 reads TGTGCCATCAGTGAAACCGGACTAGCGGCACATAGCACAGATACGCAGTATTTT. V gene TRBV10-3 combines with J gene TRBJ2-3, with 10 bases matching TRBD2. Germline V CDR1 and CDR2: ENHRY, SYGVKD. The CDR3 has 18 residues. V was pared by 3 bases and J by 0 bases, with 9 bases of the junction left unmatched.